These 24 T cell receptor beta chains originate from one sample sequenced in a study of blood T cell repertoires in COVID-19. Some clones are missing from TCRdb's copy, which holds only in-frame ones; the method was immunoSEQ multiplex PCR. In the table there are over 80,000 clones, 80% to 90% of which are singletons. Sequenced input: peripheral blood. Receptors originate from a man aged 80 or over with active or convalescent COVID-19.

The chain recombines TRBV7-9 with TRBJ2-1, with TRBD1 as a possible D gene (6 bases). Per the germline V gene, CDR1 is SEHNR and CDR2 is FQNEAQ (reference sequence). Trimming pared 0 bases from V and 6 bases from J, leaving 9 bases between. CDR3 length: 14 amino acids. The CDR3 DNA reads TGTGCCAGCAGCTTAGCACAGGGTCTCAATGAGCAGTTCTTC. Translating gives CASSLAQGLNEQFF. Looking up the rest from reference TRBV7-9 and TRBJ2-1 gives the full variable domain: DTGVSQNPRHKITKRGQNVTFRCDPISEHNRLYWYRQTLGQGPEFLTYFQNEAQLEKSRLLSDRFSAERPKGSFSTLEIQRTEQGDSAMYLCASSLAQGLNEQFFGPGTRLTVL.

This chain uses TRBV7-9 with TRBJ1-2; 7 bases agree with TRBD1. The V gene end was trimmed by 1 base and the J gene end by 4 bases; junction bases not matched to a gene: 3. The CDR3 is made up of 14 amino acids. Germline lookup yields CDR1 SEHNR and CDR2 FQNEAQ (reference sequence). The CDR3 DNA sequence: TGTGCCAGCAGCTTAGGAGCAGGGGGCTATGGCTACACCTTC. Translation gives CASSLGAGGYGYTF.

This clone was picked up one time. This sequence joins TRBV28 and TRBJ1-5, with 8 bases fitting TRBD1. The CDR3 is 17 amino acids. The germline CDR1 and CDR2 sequences are MDHEN and SYDVKM. J gave up 5 bases and V 2 bases, and 11 bases lay outside the gene matches. The CDR3 is CASSLGGGQEDYQPQHF. The CDR3 DNA reads TGTGCCAGCAGTTTAGGGGGGGGACAGGAGGATTATCAGCCCCAGCATTTT. The variable domain in full, with the rest retrieved from reference TRBV28 and TRBJ1-5, is DVKVTQSSRYLVKRTGEKVFLECVQDMDHENMFWYRQDPGLGLRLIYFSYDVKMKEKGDIPEGYSVSREKKERFSLILESASTNQTSMYLCASSLGGGQEDYQPQHFGDGTRLSIL.

Here the CDR3 reads CASSSQGAGYNEQFF. In DNA form, the CDR3 reads TGTGCCAGCAGCTCTCAGGGGGCGGGATACAATGAGCAGTTCTTC. This chain links TRBV7-9 with TRBJ2-1, with TRBD1 identical over 8 bases. The germline CDR1 and CDR2 sequences are SEHNR and FQNEAQ (reference sequence). Germline trimming cut 4 bases from V and 4 bases from J; bases unmatched to any gene: 6. The CDR3 has 15 residues.

The chain combines TRBV11-1 with TRBJ2-1; TRBD2 matches 7 bases. V gave up 3 bases and J gave up 2 bases; unmatched junction bases: 7. This CDR3 is 16 amino acids long. The germline gives CDR1 SGHAT, CDR2 FQDESV (reference sequence). The chain's CDR3 is CASSLGGSGPYNEQFF. CDR3 bases: TGTGCCAGCAGCTTGGGAGGGAGCGGTCCCTACAATGAGCAGTTCTTC.

V gene TRBV12-5 combines with J gene TRBJ2-7, with 8 positions matching TRBD1. Germline lookup yields CDR1 LGHNT and CDR2 FRNRAP. The CDR3 runs to 15 residues. V gave up 1 base and J gave up 3 bases; unmatched junction bases: 5. The CDR3, as DNA: TGTGCTAGTGGTTTGGCGACAGGGGTGGGCTACGAGCAGTACTTC. Its translation: CASGLATGVGYEQYF.

The J gene is TRBJ2-1, the V gene TRBV18; 9 nucleotides agree with TRBD2. Germline CDR1 is KGHSH and CDR2 is LQKENI. The CDR3 extends over 16 amino acids. The ends lost 4 bases at V and 3 bases at J; junction bases unmatched: 7. In nucleotides, the CDR3 is TGTGCCAGCTCACAGGCCATTAGCGGGAGCTACAATGAGCAGTTCTTC. Its translation: CASSQAISGSYNEQFF.

This rearrangement joins TRBV28 to TRBJ1-1, with D perhaps TRBD1 (5 bases). The germline gives CDR1 MDHEN, CDR2 SYDVKM. There are 14 residues in the CDR3. V lost 3 bases and J lost 3, with 11 bases in between. CDR3 bases: TGTGCCAGCAGTTTCGGTGGGGCGCACACTGAAGCTTTCTTT. This sequence encodes CASSFGGAHTEAFF.

The chain is built from TRBV11-1 and TRBJ1-4, with D possibly matching TRBD1 (5 bases). Germline V CDR1 and CDR2: SGHAT, FQDESV (reference sequence). Trimming took 4 bases from V and 6 from J, leaving 18 bases between them. The CDR3 is 16 residues long. DNA of the CDR3: TGTGCCAGCAGCTCAGCGGTGGACGGGGGGGATGAAAAACTGTTTTTT. As protein: CASSSAVDGGDEKLFF. Complete variable domain (other parts from reference TRBV11-1 and TRBJ1-4): EAEVAQSPRYKITEKSQAVAFWCDPISGHATLYWYRQILGQGPELLVQFQDESVVDDSQLPKDRFSAERLKGVDSTLKIQPAELGDSAMYLCASSSAVDGGDEKLFFGSGTQLSVL.

This chain uses TRBV7-8 with TRBJ1-5, with D uncertain. Trimming pared 1 base from V and 6 bases from J, leaving 19 bases between. Germline V gene data show CDR1 as SGHVS and CDR2 as FQNEAQ. CDR3 length equals 17 residues. In DNA, the CDR3 is TGTGCCAGCAGCTTAGGTTCAAGGCGGGAATCCGGTCAGCCCCAGCATTTT. Translating gives CASSLGSRRESGQPQHF.

The chain uses TRBV18 and TRBJ2-1; 8 bases are a match to TRBD2. The CDR3 sequence is 16 residues long. Trimming took 2 bases from V and 0 from J; bases not matched to a gene: 3. CDR1 is KGHSH, CDR2 LQKENI, per germline. In DNA form, the CDR3 reads TGTGCCAGCTCACCAACTAGCGGAAGCTCCTACAATGAGCAGTTCTTC. It yields the protein CASSPTSGSSYNEQFF.

Here the CDR3 reads CASSLQGGRPYSYNEQFF. Here the CDR3 DNA reads TGTGCCAGCAGCCTCCAAGGCGGGAGGCCTTACTCCTACAATGAGCAGTTCTTC. The rearrangement links TRBV7-2 to TRBJ2-1; 8 bases line up with TRBD2. Germline lookup yields CDR1 SGHTA and CDR2 FQGNSA. V shed 5 bases, J shed 0 bases, and the junction held 12 bases outside the gene matches. The CDR3 is 18 residues long.

V is TRBV19 and J is TRBJ2-2; 10 bases are shared with TRBD2. Looked up from germline, CDR1 is LNHDA and CDR2 is SQIVND (reference sequence). CDR3 length: 16 amino acids. V lost 7 bases, J lost 2 bases, and 7 bases stayed unmatched. In DNA, the CDR3 is TGTGCCAGTAAGCGGGCTAGCGGGGGAAACACCGGGGAGCTGTTTTTT. Its translation is CASKRASGGNTGELFF.

The chain joins TRBV3-1 (or the pseudogene TRBV3-2) to TRBJ2-2, with no clear D. This CDR3 is built from 14 residues. V was shortened by 6 bases and J by 3 bases, with 11 bases between the two germline ends. Germline V gene sequence: CDR1 LGHDT, CDR2 YNNKEL (reference sequence). CDR3 sequence reads: CASSRHSYTGELFF. The CDR3 DNA is TGTGCCAGCAGTCGGCACAGCTACACCGGGGAGCTGTTTTTT.

This chain connects TRBV9 to TRBJ2-1, with TRBD2 matching 10 bases. The CDR3 totals 15 residues. Looked up from germline, CDR1 is SGDLS and CDR2 is YYNGEE. V dropped 2 bases and J dropped 8; count of bases not matched to a gene: 7. The CDR3 coding sequence is TGTGCCAGCAGCGTGTCTAGCGGGAGTACGGATGAGCAGTTCTTC. Amino acids: CASSVSSGSTDEQFF. Variable domain in full (rest from reference TRBV9 and TRBJ2-1): DSGVTQTPKHLITATGQRVTLRCSPRSGDLSVYWYQQSLDQGLQFLIQYYNGEERAKGNILERFSAQQFPDLHSELNLSSLELGDSALYFCASSVSSGSTDEQFFGPGTRLTVL.

This clone appeared once. CDR3 nucleotide sequence: TGTGCCAGCAGTGACCAGGACAGGGGAGGGACTGAAGCTTTCTTT. Its protein product is CASSDQDRGGTEAFF. The chain employs TRBV28 and TRBJ1-1; 9 nucleotides match TRBD1. Germline CDR1 and CDR2: MDHEN and SYDVKM. CDR3 length: 15 amino acids. The J segment lost 5 bases and the V segment lost 5 bases, leaving 9 bases of the junction unmatched.

This clone was observed a few times. The junction differs from germline at one of its ends, possibly a read error. The chain combines TRBV5-5 with TRBJ2-2; 11 bases line up with TRBD2. Germline V gene sequence: CDR1 SGHKS, CDR2 YYEKEE (reference sequence). The CDR3 contains 17 residues. CDR3 DNA: TGTGCCAGCACCTTGGAACTAGCGGGAGTCCAGGCCGGGGAGCTGTTTTTT. This gives the protein CASTLELAGVQAGELFF.

The CDR3 protein is CASSQRGLQTYEQYF. The CDR3 DNA sequence: TGTGCCAGCAGCCAAAGGGGTCTTCAGACCTACGAGCAGTACTTC. The rearrangement joins TRBV27 to TRBJ2-7; perhaps TRBD1 as D (5 bases). The CDR3 covers 15 residues. The germline V and J ends were trimmed by 6 bases and 2 bases, with 17 bases remaining between them. Per the germline V gene, CDR1 is MNHEY and CDR2 is SMNVEV (reference sequence).

Notes on this clone: Other DNA sequences within the sample encode an identical CDR3. This chain connects TRBV5-1 to TRBJ2-1; D might be TRBD1 (6 bases). This CDR3 contains 13 residues. Between the trimmed V and J ends, which lost 4 bases and 3 bases, there was a span of 8 bases. Per germline, CDR1 SGHRS and CDR2 YFSETQ. In DNA form, the CDR3 reads TGCGCCAGCAGCCTGGACAGCTACAATGAGCAGTTCTTC. This encodes CASSLDSYNEQFF.

This rearrangement joins TRBV29-1 to TRBJ1-2; weak D call: TRBD1 (5 bases). Germline V gene sequence: CDR1 SQVTM, CDR2 ANQGSEA. Trimming shortened V by 3 bases and J by 5 bases, and 16 bases separated the two germline ends. This CDR3 comprises 14 residues. The DNA for the CDR3 is TGCAGCGTTGAGGGTATGGGGGGTGGTTATGGCTACACCTTC. It yields the protein CSVEGMGGGYGYTF.

The chain combines TRBV3-1 (or the pseudogene TRBV3-2) with TRBJ2-1, with TRBD2 identical over 14 bases. J gave up 9 bases and V 1 base, and 2 bases lay outside the gene matches. The CDR3 is 15 residues long. Germline V gene lookup returns CDR1 LGHDT and CDR2 YNNKEL (reference sequence). In DNA, the CDR3 is TGTGCCAGCAGCCAAGGACTAGCGGGAGGGAGTGAGCAGTTCTTC. This codes for CASSQGLAGGSEQFF.

The chain is built from TRBV5-1 and TRBJ2-3; D call uncertain. CDR1 and CDR2 (germline): SGHRS, YFSETQ. Between the trimmed V and J ends, which lost 1 base and 1 base, there was a span of 10 bases. The CDR3 runs to 15 residues. The chain's CDR3 is CASSLNSQGTDTQYF. The CDR3 coding sequence is TGCGCCAGCAGCTTGAATTCGCAGGGCACAGATACGCAGTATTTT.

The chain couples TRBV5-4 to TRBJ1-1; 7 nucleotides match TRBD1. The CDR3 spans 14 residues. V gave up 5 bases and J gave up 4 bases; unmatched junction bases: 8. The germline V gene encodes CDR1 SGHNT and CDR2 YYREEE (reference sequence). The CDR3, as DNA: TGTGCCAGCAGTTTCTACAGGGGAACCACTGAAGCTTTCTTT. This encodes CASSFYRGTTEAFF. Based on the CDR3 plus reference TRBV5-4 and TRBJ1-1, the full variable domain is ETGVTQSPTHLIKTRGQQVTLRCSSQSGHNTVSWYQQALGQGPQFIFQYYREEENGRGNFPPRFSGLQFPNYSSELNVNALELDDSALYLCASSFYRGTTEAFFGQGTRLTVV.

The J gene is TRBJ2-1, the V gene TRBV6-5, with D hard to call. The ends were cut back, 6 bases at V and 4 bases at J, with 4 bases in the middle. CDR1 and CDR2 from the germline V gene are MNHEY and SVGAGI. This CDR3 has 11 residues. CDR3 coding DNA: TGTGCCAGCAGACAATACAATGAGCAGTTCTTC. Residues: CASRQYNEQFF.